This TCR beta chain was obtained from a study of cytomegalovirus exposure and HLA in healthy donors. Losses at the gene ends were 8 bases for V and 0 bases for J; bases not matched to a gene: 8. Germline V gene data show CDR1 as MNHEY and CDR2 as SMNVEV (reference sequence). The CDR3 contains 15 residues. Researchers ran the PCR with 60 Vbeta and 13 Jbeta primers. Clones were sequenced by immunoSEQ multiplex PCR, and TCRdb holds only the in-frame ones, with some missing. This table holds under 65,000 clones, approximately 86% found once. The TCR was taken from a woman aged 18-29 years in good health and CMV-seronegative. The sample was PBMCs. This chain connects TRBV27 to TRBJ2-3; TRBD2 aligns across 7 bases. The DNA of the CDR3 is TGTGCCAGCTCGTTGGTGCGGGAGAGCACAGATACGCAGTATTTT. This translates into CASSLVRESTDTQYF.